The source of this T cell receptor beta chain is a study of tumor and adjacent non-tumor tissue in lung cancer. Study overall: Aged about 30 to 85 years, patients included approximately 11 men and roughly 5 women with stage I to III disease. Each sample yielded roughly 4 million productive TCRbeta reads on average.

General study results and limits: Compared with tumor, normal lung showed significantly lower TCR diversity. Shorter survival was associated with higher TCR diversity in tumors.

Germline CDR1 DFQATT, CDR2 SNEGSKA (reference sequence). Trimming pared 7 bases from V and 3 bases from J, leaving 16 bases between. This CDR3 comprises 13 residues. RNA was extracted from bulk tissue without any cell sorting. The library came from three nested PCR rounds adapted from ARM-PCR protocols. A single record per CDR3 protein comes from TCRdb applying MiXCR to the multiplex PCR reads. Among around 210,000 distinct CDR3 sequences, 71% were seen once, and the ten largest hold approximately 25%. Only one count was recorded for this clonotype. Antigen specificity is unknown. This chain connects TRBV20-1 to TRBJ2-7; possible D gene TRBD1, 5 bases. Sequences were obtained from lung tumor tissue. This TCR was recovered from a man in his sixties with non-small cell lung cancer. CDR3 in amino acids: CSGSGQGFYEQYF. The DNA for the CDR3 is TGCAGTGGTAGTGGTCAGGGCTTCTACGAGCAGTACTTC.